The present T cell receptor beta chain was sequenced within a study of CD8 T cells in Susac syndrome. Trimming left V 5 bases short and J 7 bases short, with 17 bases between. This CDR3 is built from 15 residues. Reverse transcription of roughly 0.5 to 1 ug RNA was performed with random hexamers. Multiplex immunoSEQ PCR targeted 54 Vbeta and 13 Jbeta TCR beta segments. One entry per CDR3 protein, called by TCRdb with MiXCR from the immunoSEQ multiplex PCR reads. The data contain about 250,000 distinct CDR3 sequences, around 93% of them singletons. V is TRBV12-3 or TRBV12-4 and J is TRBJ2-2, with TRBD1 as a possible D gene (6 bases). The TCR sequence derives from a human donor with multiple sclerosis. The sample consisted of CD4+ T cells from PBMCs. CDR3 DNA: TGTGCCAGCAGTCTCACAGGGTCGGGTGACGGGGAGCTGTTTTTT. As protein: CASSLTGSGDGELFF.